This T cell receptor beta chain was sequenced for a study of identical twins. This clonotype was found many times. Its antigen is unidentified. Between the trimmed V and J ends, which lost 2 bases and 0 bases, there was a span of 7 bases. This CDR3 has 14 residues. Overall study results and limits: Shared out-of-frame alpha sequences (those common to twins) showed excess low generation probability.

Unique molecular identifiers were present on the cDNA, which also gained a universal primer site by template switching. TCRdb re-called the 5' RACE reads with MiXCR, one entry per CDR3 protein. The sample shows about 920,000 distinct CDR3 sequences, about 12% of them seen only once. A further study also used this sample, focusing on yellow fever vaccine responses in identical twins.

This sequence joins TRBV12-3 or TRBV12-4 and TRBJ1-2, with D unresolved. Sequenced material: PBMCs. The sequence was obtained from a young woman in good health. In DNA, the CDR3 is TGTGCCAGCAGTTTATCCATAGCTAACTATGGCTACACCTTC. This translates into CASSLSIANYGYTF.